The 3 T cell receptor beta chains reported below all come from one sample, sequenced in a study of prognosis after radiotherapy for stage I lung cancer. Genomic DNA served as the source from which two-round multiplex PCR generated TCR beta CDR3 amplicons. The authors ran first-round PCR with primers specific to each TRBV and TRBJ gene. TCRdb re-called the multiplex PCR reads through MiXCR, storing one row per CDR3 protein. This table holds 20,000 to 25,000 distinct CDR3 sequences, approximately 43% found once. The sequencing here drew on PBMCs, taken before or after stereotactic body radiation therapy (not recorded which). The receptors stem from a donor over 45 with non-small cell lung cancer.

As for this clonotype: Only one base separates this from a far larger clonotype, so it likely reflects a read error. The chain joins TRBV27 to TRBJ2-1, with TRBD1 as a possible D gene (5 bases). Looked up from germline, CDR1 is MNHEY and CDR2 is SMNVEV (reference sequence). The CDR3 has 14 amino acids. The CDR3 spells CASSDDSSYNEQLF. The CDR3, as DNA: TGTGCCAGCAGTGACGACAGCTCCTACAATGAGCAGCTCTTC.

In DNA, the CDR3 is TGTGCCAGCAGTTTAGCGTCGGGACAGGGTTTAACTATTGGAACTGAAGCTTTCTTT. It translates to CASSLASGQGLTIGTEAFF. The V and J genes are TRBV12-3 or TRBV12-4 and TRBJ1-1, with 9 positions matching TRBD1. The length of the CDR3 is 19 residues. The ends lost 0 bases at V and 5 bases at J; junction bases unmatched: 16.

The rearrangement links TRBV19 to TRBJ1-1, with D unclear. The V gene's germline CDR1 is LNHDA and CDR2 SQIVND (reference sequence). V lost 7 bases, J lost 1 base, and 10 bases lay in between. The CDR3 runs 13 residues. The chain's CDR3 is CASNPRENTEAFF. The CDR3 DNA reads as TGTGCCAGTAACCCCAGAGAGAACACTGAAGCTTTCTTT. Together with reference TRBV19 and TRBJ1-1, the CDR3 gives the full variable domain: DGGITQSPKYLFRKEGQNVTLSCEQNLNHDAMYWYRQDPGQGLRLIYYSQIVNDFQKGDIAEGYSVSREKKESFPLTVTSAQKNPTAFYLCASNPRENTEAFFGQGTRLTVV.